This T cell receptor (beta chain) was sequenced during a study of cytomegalovirus exposure and HLA in healthy donors. Here immunoSEQ multiplex PCR was the method, and the copy in TCRdb shows in-frame clones only, minus some. Among 150,000 to 200,000 clones listed, 75% to 90% were seen once. The V gene's germline CDR1 is SGDLS and CDR2 YYNGEE. This CDR3 spans 14 amino acids. V dropped 5 bases and J dropped 7 bases, with 18 bases sitting between them. The J gene is TRBJ2-5, the V gene TRBV9; D is possibly TRBD2 (5 bases). Sequencing was performed on PBMCs. The sequence came from a man aged 18 to 29 in good health and CMV-seropositive. This CDR3 reads CASSELIASGTQYF. CDR3 DNA: TGTGCCAGCAGTGAACTCATAGCGTCTGGGACCCAGTACTTC. Variable domain in full (rest from reference TRBV9 and TRBJ2-5): DSGVTQTPKHLITATGQRVTLRCSPRSGDLSVYWYQQSLDQGLQFLIQYYNGEERAKGNILERFSAQQFPDLHSELNLSSLELGDSALYFCASSELIASGTQYFGPGTRLLVL.